This note documents a single TCR beta chain sequence. Its antigen is not identified. A junction boundary mismatches the germline segment, possibly from a read error. The source of the sample is a study of Graves' ophthalmopathy and Graves' hyperthyroidism. Study findings and constraints: Cross-validated, the 13-signature model showed 87.88%/81.08% sensitivity/specificity, and 80%/75% in the test set.

Recruitment covered hyperthyroidism patients aged 18 to 65 whose new diagnosis was of under 2 months' duration. Lactation, pregnancy, uncontrolled infections and other autoimmune diseases were all grounds for excluding patients. Amplification of TCR beta CDR3 regions used RNA transcripts. Amplification began with first-round RT-PCR using HTBI primers, then second-round multiplex PCR was performed. A single record per CDR3 protein comes from TCRdb applying MiXCR to the multiplex PCR reads. The data hold 1 million to 1.3 million distinct CDR3 sequences, with about two fifths observed a single time. The CDR3 has 16 amino acids. Germline CDR1 and CDR2: WSHSY and SAAADI.

V is TRBV10-2 and J is TRBJ2-7; 9 bases agree with TRBD1. The material sequenced was peripheral blood or thyroid tissue (not recorded which). The source of this sequence is an adult man with Graves' hyperthyroidism. The CDR3 region has the DNA TGTGCCAGCAGTGAAGACGAGGGACAGGGTTTTCGCGAGCAGTACTTC. As protein: CASSEDEGQGFREQYF.